The 26 T cell receptor beta chains below all came from one sample that was sequenced in a study of T cell responses to AZD1222 COVID-19 vaccine. The assay was immunoSEQ multiplex PCR, and TCRdb's table has in-frame clones only and misses some. The sample includes over 85,000 clones, 85% to 90% seen only once; the top ten take 7.5%. Sequencing was performed on peripheral blood, taken on day 0 of AZD1222 vaccination. The source of these receptors is an adult in good health.

The V call is TRBV28, the J call TRBJ2-7, with 11 positions matching TRBD2. V was pared by 4 bases and J by 2 bases, with 4 bases of the junction left unmatched. The CDR3 totals 15 residues. Germline V lookup: CDR1 MDHEN, CDR2 SYDVKM. The CDR3 DNA follows: TGTGCCAGCAGTTCAACTAGCGGGGGAACCTACGAGCAGTACTTC. It codes for CASSSTSGGTYEQYF.

This chain links TRBV19 with TRBJ2-7, with unresolved D. The V gene lost 3 bases and the J gene lost 0 bases, with 12 bases spanning the gap. The CDR3 covers 15 residues. The germline CDR1 and CDR2 sequences are LNHDA and SQIVND (reference sequence). CDR3 sequence reads: CASSMGPRVSYEQYF. The CDR3 DNA is TGTGCCAGTAGTATGGGCCCTAGGGTCTCCTACGAGCAGTACTTC.

The chain carries TRBV6-5 and TRBJ2-1; 12 bases agree with TRBD2. CDR3 size: 14 residues. After removal of 5 bases from V and 6 bases from J, the junction contained 2 bases not matched to a gene. The germline V gene encodes CDR1 MNHEY and CDR2 SVGAGI. As DNA, the CDR3 is TGTGCCAGCAGTCGACTAGCGGGAGTCAATGAGCAGTTCTTC. Its protein product is CASSRLAGVNEQFF.

In DNA form, the CDR3 reads TGTGCCAGCAGTTTATTAGGGCAGAACACCGGGGAGCTGTTTTTT. Encoded protein: CASSLLGQNTGELFF. The chain recombines TRBV27 with TRBJ2-2; D gene ambiguous. The length of the CDR3 is 15 residues. V lost 1 base, J lost 1 base, and 7 bases lay in between. The germline CDR1 and CDR2 sequences are MNHEY and SMNVEV (reference sequence).

The chain couples TRBV28 to TRBJ2-3, with a weak D call TRBD1 (6 bases). Germline loops: CDR1 MDHEN, CDR2 SYDVKM. CDR3 length: 13 residues. The V end lost 6 bases, the J end lost 6 bases, and 13 bases lay between the germline ends. This CDR3 reads CASRGAATDTQYF. The CDR3, as DNA: TGTGCCAGCAGGGGGGCGGCGACGGATACGCAGTATTTT.

This chain joins TRBV10-3 and TRBJ2-2, with 8 bases that match TRBD1. The CDR3 is made up of 15 amino acids. CDR1 and CDR2 (germline): ENHRY, SYGVKD. The trim removed 3 bases at V and 6 bases at J, leaving 6 bases unmatched. CDR3 DNA: TGTGCCATCAGTGAACAGGGGGGCGCAGCCGGGGAGCTGTTTTTT. The encoded protein is CAISEQGGAAGELFF.

The V gene is TRBV9, the J gene TRBJ2-2; TRBD1 agrees at 7 bases. This CDR3 is built from 17 residues. Germline values: CDR1 SGDLS, CDR2 YYNGEE. The junction had 8 bases not matched to a gene; V was cut back by 3 bases and J by 0 bases. DNA for the CDR3: TGTGCCAGCAGCGCCTATGACAGGGCCCCGAACACCGGGGAGCTGTTTTTT. Protein: CASSAYDRAPNTGELFF. Variable domain in full (rest from reference TRBV9 and TRBJ2-2): DSGVTQTPKHLITATGQRVTLRCSPRSGDLSVYWYQQSLDQGLQFLIQYYNGEERAKGNILERFSAQQFPDLHSELNLSSLELGDSALYFCASSAYDRAPNTGELFFGEGSRLTVL.

This chain uses TRBV6-2 or TRBV6-3 with TRBJ1-5; D not certain. V gave up 4 bases and J gave up 0 bases, with 10 bases separating them. CDR3 length: 15 residues. The V gene's germline CDR1 is MNHEY and CDR2 SVGEGT. The CDR3 is CASSFVAYSNQPQHF. Written as DNA, the CDR3 is TGTGCCAGCAGTTTTGTGGCCTATAGCAATCAGCCCCAGCATTTT.

The chain employs TRBV7-2 and TRBJ1-6; the D is unclear. The CDR3 is 13 residues long. Trimming shortened V by 1 base and J by 19 bases, and 17 bases separated the two germline ends. Germline V gene sequence: CDR1 SGHTA, CDR2 FQGNSA. For the CDR3, the DNA is TGTGCCAGCAGCTTAGTTGTTGACGGGATCACTCACTTT. Encoded protein: CASSLVVDGITHF.

Concerning this clone: Other nucleotide sequences in the sample specify the same CDR3. This chain connects TRBV21-1 to TRBJ2-7. TRBV21-1 is labeled a pseudogene. The CDR3 is 12 amino acids. The DNA of the CDR3 is TGTGCCAGCAGCCCCGGATCCTACGAGCAGTACTTC. This translates into CASSPGSYEQYF.

The chain links TRBV18 to TRBJ1-1; D is possibly TRBD1 (6 bases). There are 13 residues in the CDR3. Trimming removed 0 bases at V and 10 bases at J, with 12 bases between. The germline CDR1 and CDR2 sequences are KGHSH and LQKENI. CDR3 residues: CASSPPAGVGAFF. As DNA, the CDR3 is TGTGCCAGCTCACCACCGGCAGGGGTTGGAGCTTTCTTT.

The chain combines TRBV5-6 with TRBJ2-5, with a possible D match to TRBD1 (6 bases). Germline CDR1 reads SGHDT; CDR2 reads YYEEEE. The CDR3 has 11 amino acids. Between the trimmed V and J ends, which lost 7 bases and 5 bases, there was a span of 9 bases. The CDR3 is CASGQRETQYF. CDR3 sequence (DNA): TGTGCCAGCGGACAGCGGGAGACCCAGTACTTC.

The chain has TRBV28 and TRBJ2-1; maybe TRBD2 (5 bases). V dropped 9 bases and J dropped 4 bases, with 10 bases sitting between them. The CDR3 has 12 residues. Germline V gene data show CDR1 as MDHEN and CDR2 as SYDVKM. The CDR3 loop is CASSDPYNEQFF. CDR3 in DNA: TGTGCCAGTAGCGACCCGTACAATGAGCAGTTCTTC.

This chain connects TRBV5-6 to TRBJ1-2; no reliable D call. Germline V gene data show CDR1 as SGHDT and CDR2 as YYEEEE. The ends were cut back, 0 bases at V and 4 bases at J, with 10 bases in the middle. The CDR3 contains 14 residues. The CDR3 here is CASSLVHEFYGYTF. The CDR3 DNA follows: TGTGCCAGCAGCTTGGTACACGAATTCTATGGCTACACCTTC.

The J gene is TRBJ1-1, the V gene TRBV6-2 or TRBV6-3, with D perhaps matching TRBD1 (6 bases). Germline V lookup: CDR1 MNHEY, CDR2 SVGEGT. The CDR3 totals 14 residues. V lost 2 bases to trimming and J lost 3 bases, with 10 bases between them. The CDR3 loop is CASSYAQGYTEAFF. The DNA for the CDR3 is TGTGCCAGCAGTTACGCCCAGGGGTACACTGAAGCTTTCTTT.

This chain connects TRBV29-1 to TRBJ2-5; 7 bases agree with TRBD1. Trimming at V came to 7 bases and at J to 2 bases, leaving 7 bases not matched to a gene. There are 13 residues in the CDR3. Germline V gives CDR1 SQVTM, CDR2 ANQGSEA. For the CDR3, the DNA is TGCAGCGCACGACAGGGTTCACAAGAGACCCAGTACTTC. Protein product: CSARQGSQETQYF. Full variable domain (outside the CDR3, taken from reference TRBV29-1 and TRBJ2-5): SAVISQKPSRDICQRGTSLTIQCQVDSQVTMMFWYRQQPGQSLTLIATANQGSEATYESGFVIDKFPISRPNLTFSTLTVSNMSPEDSSIYLCSARQGSQETQYFGPGTRLLVL.

The CDR3 region is CASSQAGGSETDTQYF. For the CDR3, the DNA is TGTGCCAGCAGCCAAGCGGGCGGGAGTGAAACAGATACGCAGTATTTT. V and J are TRBV4-2 and TRBJ2-3; TRBD2 aligns across 7 bases. J was trimmed by 3 bases and V by 1 base; bases with no gene match: 7. The CDR3 is 16 residues long. Germline V gene sequence: CDR1 LGHNA, CDR2 YNFKEQ.

The V and J genes are TRBV5-1 and TRBJ2-2, with 7 bases that match TRBD2. The germline gives CDR1 SGHRS, CDR2 YFSETQ. The CDR3 has 19 residues. With V trimmed by 4 bases and J by 0 bases, 15 bases remained unmatched. CDR3 residues: CASSPGEVIAGSNTGELFF. As DNA, the CDR3 is TGCGCCAGCAGCCCTGGAGAGGTAATAGCGGGTTCGAACACCGGGGAGCTGTTTTTT.

This chain joins TRBV5-1 and TRBJ1-3; D unresolved. The CDR3 sequence is 14 residues long. Trimming took 1 base from V and 4 from J, leaving 9 bases between them. CDR1 and CDR2 (germline): SGHRS, YFSETQ. In DNA form, the CDR3 reads TGCGCCAGCAGCTTGCAGAGCTCCGGAAACACCATATATTTT. Protein: CASSLQSSGNTIYF.

This chain joins TRBV15 and TRBJ1-4; maybe TRBD1 (5 bases). Germline V gene sequence: CDR1 LNHNV, CDR2 YYDKDF (reference sequence). Deletions cut 0 bases from V and 4 bases from J, with 12 bases between. The CDR3 spans 16 residues. The CDR3 region is CATSRDVGGVNEKLFF. CDR3 nucleotide sequence: TGTGCCACCAGCAGAGATGTGGGAGGGGTTAATGAAAAACTGTTTTTT.

The J gene is TRBJ2-3, the V gene TRBV7-9, with D possibly matching TRBD1 (5 bases). Trimming pared 1 base from V and 2 bases from J, leaving 10 bases between. The CDR3 loop spans 15 amino acids. Germline V CDR1 and CDR2: SEHNR, FQNEAQ (reference sequence). The CDR3 nucleotides read TGTGCCAGCAGCTTAGGGGGCAGATACACAGATACGCAGTATTTT. Translating it yields CASSLGGRYTDTQYF.

This clone was counted a few times. The chain joins TRBV5-4 to TRBJ1-1; D uncertain. Trimming pared 1 base from V and 6 bases from J, leaving 13 bases between. The germline V gene encodes CDR1 SGHNT and CDR2 YYREEE (reference sequence). The CDR3 is 14 residues long. The CDR3 DNA follows: TGTGCCAGCAGCTTGAATTTGGATGGCGCTGAAGCTTTCTTT. It codes for CASSLNLDGAEAFF.

This clone was found a few times. J is TRBJ1-4 and V is TRBV13; TRBD1 matches 7 bases. Germline trimming cut 6 bases from V and 4 bases from J; bases unmatched to any gene: 8. The germline CDR1 and CDR2 sequences are PRHDT and FYEKMQ (reference sequence). The CDR3 runs 15 residues. In DNA, the CDR3 is TGTGCCAGCAGATTACAGGGGCGGGATAATGAAAAACTGTTTTTT. Encoded protein: CASRLQGRDNEKLFF.

This sequence joins TRBV12-2 and TRBJ1-1. TRBV12-2 is an annotated pseudogene. This CDR3 spans 18 amino acids. Written as DNA, the CDR3 is TGTGCAAGTCGCTTAGTAGGGCAGGTTAAGTCGATGAACACTGAAGCTTTCTTT. Translated: CASRLVGQVKSMNTEAFF.

The V gene is TRBV6-5, the J gene TRBJ1-3, with 7 bases lining up with TRBD1. Losses at the gene ends were 6 bases for V and 4 bases for J; bases not matched to a gene: 9. The CDR3 covers 15 residues. The germline V gene encodes CDR1 MNHEY and CDR2 SVGAGI. For the CDR3, the DNA is TGTGCCAGCAGCCTGACAGGGATTAGAGGAAACACCATATATTTT. Protein: CASSLTGIRGNTIYF.

The chain has TRBV11-1 and TRBJ1-1; 10 bases line up with TRBD1. This CDR3 has 14 amino acids. Germline values: CDR1 SGHAT, CDR2 FQDESV (reference sequence). V was clipped by 7 bases and J by 10 bases; unmatched bases: 12. The CDR3 protein is CASTTGGQGPGAFF. The CDR3 region has the DNA TGTGCCAGCACCACTGGGGGACAGGGGCCCGGAGCTTTCTTT.